The entry that follows covers one TCR beta chain sequence. TCRdb keeps only in-frame clones here, not all; method: immunoSEQ multiplex PCR. The table lists 3,000 to 4,000 clones, around 50% of them singletons. In germline, CDR1 is MNHGY, CDR2 SAAAGT. Trimming took 6 bases from V and 3 from J; bases not matched to a gene: 3. This CDR3 is 14 amino acids long. These data come from a study of CXCR4 blockade with PD-1 therapy in pancreatic cancer. The chain has TRBV6-8 and TRBJ1-4, with TRBD1 matching over 8 bases. The sequenced sample was tumor tissue. This TCR was recovered from a human donor with pancreatic ductal adenocarcinoma. The CDR3 reads CASSQGAPNEKLFF. The CDR3 nucleotides read TGTGCCAGCAGCCAGGGGGCCCCTAATGAAAAACTGTTTTTT.